These T cell receptor beta chains were read from a single sample in a study of early T cells in non-severe SARS-CoV-2 infection. TCRdb re-called the 5' RACE reads through MiXCR, storing one row per CDR3 protein. In the table there are about 60,000 distinct CDR3 sequences, about 12% of which are singletons. Sequenced sample: whole blood. The receptor set was obtained from an adult who was a healthcare worker with PCR-confirmed SARS-CoV-2 infection or an uninfected control (not recorded which). Both conserved end residues are part of each CDR3. D genes are given only for firm matches. Size is omitted from some rows. Given values are once, few, many or a class for expanded clones.

CDR3 length: 14; J gene: TRBJ1-5; clone size: many; V gene: TRBV4-1; D gene: NA; CDR3 protein: CASSQEGLNQPQHF; CDR3 DNA: TGCGCCAGCAGCCAAGAAGGGTTAAATCAGCCCCAGCATTTT
CDR3 length: 20; J gene: TRBJ2-1; clone size: NA; V gene: TRBV7-2; D gene: TRBD1; CDR3 protein: CASSFLNHIPGQGPYNEQFF; CDR3 DNA: TGTGCCAGCAGCTTTCTCAACCATATACCGGGACAGGGTCCCTACAATGAGCAGTTCTTC
CDR3 length: 14; J gene: TRBJ2-3; clone size: NA; V gene: TRBV7-9; D gene: NA; CDR3 protein: CASSPQLGADTQYF; CDR3 DNA: TGTGCCAGCAGCCCCCAACTCGGGGCAGATACGCAGTATTTT
CDR3 length: 13; J gene: TRBJ2-1; clone size: many; V gene: TRBV5-1; D gene: TRBD2; CDR3 protein: CASSRGGYDEQFF; CDR3 DNA: TGCGCCAGCAGCCGCGGGGGGTACGATGAGCAGTTCTTC
CDR3 length: 16; J gene: TRBJ2-6; clone size: many; V gene: TRBV20-1; D gene: NA; CDR3 protein: CSAATGTLSGANVLTF; CDR3 DNA: TGCAGTGCAGCGACCGGGACCTTATCTGGGGCCAACGTCCTGACTTTC
CDR3 length: 17; J gene: TRBJ2-3; clone size: many; V gene: TRBV5-6; D gene: NA; CDR3 protein: CASSLRSTGLSTDTQYF; CDR3 DNA: TGTGCCAGCAGCTTGCGGAGTACAGGGCTCAGCACAGATACGCAGTATTTT
CDR3 length: 14; J gene: TRBJ1-2; clone size: NA; V gene: TRBV12-3/TRBV12-4; D gene: NA; CDR3 protein: CASSFGAGHYGYTF; CDR3 DNA: TGTGCCAGCAGTTTCGGGGCAGGCCACTATGGCTACACCTTC
CDR3 length: 16; J gene: TRBJ2-2; clone size: NA; V gene: TRBV5-1; D gene: NA; CDR3 protein: CASTQREGGNTGELFF; CDR3 DNA: TGCGCCAGCACCCAACGAGAGGGGGGCAACACCGGGGAGCTGTTTTTT
CDR3 length: 15; J gene: TRBJ1-4; clone size: many; V gene: TRBV10-1; D gene: TRBD1; CDR3 protein: CASSPGQGSAEKLFF; CDR3 DNA: TGCGCCAGCAGTCCGGGACAGGGGTCAGCCGAAAAACTGTTTTTT
CDR3 length: 14; J gene: TRBJ2-1; clone size: few; V gene: TRBV2; D gene: TRBD1; CDR3 protein: CARGTGGSGDEQFF; CDR3 DNA: TGTGCCAGAGGAACAGGGGGTTCTGGGGATGAGCAGTTCTTC
CDR3 length: 15; J gene: TRBJ2-7; clone size: many; V gene: TRBV6-2/TRBV6-3; D gene: TRBD2; CDR3 protein: CASSRPAGGSYEQYF; CDR3 DNA: TGTGCCAGCAGCCGCCCAGCGGGGGGCTCCTACGAGCAGTACTTC
CDR3 length: 13; J gene: TRBJ2-6; clone size: NA; V gene: TRBV3-1; D gene: NA; CDR3 protein: CASSQAGANVLTF; CDR3 DNA: TGTGCCAGCAGCCAAGCTGGGGCCAACGTCCTGACTTTC
CDR3 length: 13; J gene: TRBJ1-4; clone size: many; V gene: TRBV12-3/TRBV12-4; D gene: NA; CDR3 protein: CASSFSADEKLFF; CDR3 DNA: TGTGCCAGCAGTTTTTCGGCGGATGAAAAACTGTTTTTT
CDR3 length: 17; J gene: TRBJ2-4; clone size: many; V gene: TRBV28; D gene: TRBD2; CDR3 protein: CASSRGTSGRAGDIQYF; CDR3 DNA: TGTGCCAGCAGTCGAGGGACTAGCGGGAGGGCCGGGGACATTCAGTACTTC
CDR3 length: 16; J gene: TRBJ2-5; clone size: NA; V gene: TRBV2; D gene: NA; CDR3 protein: CASSGLRGFSPESQYF; CDR3 DNA: TGTGCCAGCAGTGGTCTTAGGGGCTTCTCCCCTGAGTCCCAGTACTTC
CDR3 length: 16; J gene: TRBJ2-5; clone size: many; V gene: TRBV28; D gene: NA; CDR3 protein: CASSSAPGGPKETQYF; CDR3 DNA: TGTGCCAGCAGTTCAGCCCCCGGGGGGCCGAAAGAGACCCAGTACTTC
CDR3 length: 16; J gene: TRBJ2-7; clone size: NA; V gene: TRBV6-5; D gene: TRBD2; CDR3 protein: CASRPIAGSRSYEQYF; CDR3 DNA: TGTGCCAGCAGACCCATAGCGGGGTCCCGCTCCTACGAGCAGTACTTC
CDR3 length: 13; J gene: TRBJ2-7; clone size: many; V gene: TRBV3-1; D gene: NA; CDR3 protein: CASSQVNSYEQYF; CDR3 DNA: TGTGCCAGCAGCCAAGTCAATTCCTACGAGCAGTACTTC
CDR3 length: 16; J gene: TRBJ2-2; clone size: NA; V gene: TRBV20-1; D gene: TRBD2; CDR3 protein: CSARPGLAKNTGELFF; CDR3 DNA: TGCAGTGCAAGGCCGGGACTAGCGAAGAACACCGGGGAGCTGTTTTTT
CDR3 length: 13; J gene: TRBJ2-1; clone size: NA; V gene: TRBV6-1; D gene: TRBD2; CDR3 protein: CASSAGTINEQFF; CDR3 DNA: TGTGCCAGCAGTGCCGGGACTATCAATGAGCAGTTCTTC
CDR3 length: 14; J gene: TRBJ1-1; clone size: NA; V gene: TRBV6-5; D gene: NA; CDR3 protein: CASRETGRKTEAFF; CDR3 DNA: TGTGCCAGCAGAGAAACAGGGAGGAAAACTGAAGCTTTCTTT
CDR3 length: 15; J gene: TRBJ1-3; clone size: NA; V gene: TRBV3-1; D gene: NA; CDR3 protein: CASSQVQTSGNTIYF; CDR3 DNA: TGTGCCAGCAGCCAAGTTCAGACCTCTGGAAACACCATATATTTT
CDR3 length: 14; J gene: TRBJ2-5; clone size: NA; V gene: TRBV13; D gene: NA; CDR3 protein: CASSPRSLRETQYF; CDR3 DNA: TGTGCCAGCAGCCCACGGTCCCTTCGGGAGACCCAGTACTTC
CDR3 length: 15; J gene: TRBJ2-3; clone size: NA; V gene: TRBV5-1; D gene: TRBD2; CDR3 protein: CASSFSTSGGMAQYF; CDR3 DNA: TGCGCCAGCAGCTTTTCGACTAGCGGGGGGATGGCGCAGTATTTT
CDR3 length: 15; J gene: TRBJ2-3; clone size: few; V gene: TRBV20-1; D gene: TRBD1; CDR3 protein: CSADDRGRNTDTQYF; CDR3 DNA: TGCAGTGCTGATGACAGGGGGCGCAACACAGATACGCAGTATTTT
CDR3 length: 15; J gene: TRBJ1-4; clone size: few; V gene: TRBV7-2; D gene: NA; CDR3 protein: CASSLQRESNEKLFF; CDR3 DNA: TGTGCCAGCAGCCTTCAACGCGAGTCTAATGAAAAACTGTTTTTT
CDR3 length: 12; J gene: TRBJ1-5; clone size: NA; V gene: TRBV6-2/TRBV6-3; D gene: NA; CDR3 protein: CASSYALQPQHF; CDR3 DNA: TGTGCCAGCAGTTATGCCCTTCAGCCCCAGCATTTT
CDR3 length: 14; J gene: TRBJ2-3; clone size: many; V gene: TRBV7-2; D gene: NA; CDR3 protein: CASSFGKNTDTQYF; CDR3 DNA: TGTGCCAGCAGCTTCGGGAAGAACACAGATACGCAGTATTTT
CDR3 length: 16; J gene: TRBJ2-4; clone size: NA; V gene: TRBV4-3; D gene: TRBD1; CDR3 protein: CASSHSGTGVSNIQYF; CDR3 DNA: TGCGCCAGCAGCCACAGTGGGACAGGGGTCTCGAACATTCAGTACTTC
CDR3 length: 14; J gene: TRBJ2-3; clone size: NA; V gene: TRBV12-5; D gene: TRBD1; CDR3 protein: CASARDRGTDTQYF; CDR3 DNA: TGTGCTAGTGCCCGGGACAGGGGCACAGATACGCAGTATTTT
CDR3 length: 14; J gene: TRBJ2-5; clone size: NA; V gene: TRBV12-3/TRBV12-4; D gene: TRBD1; CDR3 protein: CASSGDSWIETQYF; CDR3 DNA: TGTGCCAGCAGTGGGGACAGTTGGATCGAGACCCAGTACTTC
CDR3 length: 11; J gene: TRBJ1-5; clone size: NA; V gene: TRBV7-9; D gene: NA; CDR3 protein: CASSFGNTQHF; CDR3 DNA: TGTGCCAGCAGCTTCGGGAATACGCAGCATTTT